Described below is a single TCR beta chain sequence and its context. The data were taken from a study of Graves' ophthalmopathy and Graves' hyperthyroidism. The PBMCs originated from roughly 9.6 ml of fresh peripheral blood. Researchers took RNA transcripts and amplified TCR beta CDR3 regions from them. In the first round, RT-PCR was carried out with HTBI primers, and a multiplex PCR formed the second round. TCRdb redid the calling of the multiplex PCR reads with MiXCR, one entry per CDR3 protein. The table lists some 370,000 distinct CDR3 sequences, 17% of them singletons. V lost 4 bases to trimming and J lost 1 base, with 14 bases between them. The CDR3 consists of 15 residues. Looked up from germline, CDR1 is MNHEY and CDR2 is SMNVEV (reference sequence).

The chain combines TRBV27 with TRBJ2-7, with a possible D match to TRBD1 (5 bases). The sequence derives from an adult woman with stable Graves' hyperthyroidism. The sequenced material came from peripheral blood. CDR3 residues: CASSYSWGRSYEQYF. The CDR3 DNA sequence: TGTGCCAGCAGTTACTCTTGGGGCAGGTCCTACGAGCAGTACTTC.